The 27 T cell receptor beta chains given below trace back to one sample, sequenced in a study of blood T cell repertoires in COVID-19. Produced via immunoSEQ multiplex PCR; TCRdb's table is partial and in-frame only. Of over 200,000 clones listed, approximately 82% are singletons. Sequenced material: peripheral blood. These receptors originate from a man aged 35 to 55 who had recovered from COVID-19.

The V call is TRBV7-9, the J call TRBJ1-2; no clear D. Per the germline V gene, CDR1 is SEHNR and CDR2 is FQNEAQ (reference sequence). The CDR3 runs 12 residues. The V and J ends lost 3 bases and 6 bases respectively, with 8 bases between them. The CDR3 sequence is CASSFWPDGYTF. CDR3 sequence (DNA): TGTGCCAGCAGCTTTTGGCCTGATGGCTACACCTTC.

This chain connects TRBV10-1 to TRBJ2-2; a possible D gene is TRBD1 (8 bases). Germline V gene data show CDR1 as WNHNN and CDR2 as SYGVQD (reference sequence). The CDR3 contains 14 residues. Trimming took 4 bases from V and 7 from J, leaving 13 bases between them. This CDR3 reads CASSAYRGGGELFF. The CDR3 DNA sequence: TGCGCCAGCAGTGCCTACAGGGGGGGCGGGGAGCTGTTTTTT.

The chain employs TRBV3-1 (or the pseudogene TRBV3-2) and TRBJ1-1; D is possibly TRBD1 (6 bases). The CDR3 length is 14 residues. From germline, CDR1 is LGHDT and CDR2 YNNKEL (reference sequence). Deletions cut 4 bases from V and 1 base from J, with 10 bases between. The CDR3 protein is CASSPLGGNTEAFF. Here the CDR3 DNA reads TGTGCCAGCAGCCCCCTAGGGGGGAACACTGAAGCTTTCTTT.

This sequence joins TRBV19 and TRBJ2-5, with 8 bases identical to TRBD1. After removal of 5 bases from V and 5 bases from J, the junction contained 4 bases not matched to a gene. This CDR3 region has 13 residues. Germline V gene lookup returns CDR1 LNHDA and CDR2 SQIVND (reference sequence). CDR3 loop: CASSERQGETQYF. The CDR3 bases are TGTGCCAGTAGTGAGAGACAGGGGGAGACCCAGTACTTC.

The chain links TRBV6-5 to TRBJ1-2, with TRBD1 identical over 8 bases. With V trimmed by 5 bases and J by 8 bases, 10 bases remained unmatched. The CDR3 has 14 amino acids. Germline CDR1 and CDR2: MNHEY and SVGAGI. For the CDR3, the DNA is TGTGCCAGCAGTACATCAGGGGGCTTGCGGGGCTACACCTTC. Translation gives CASSTSGGLRGYTF.

The chain recombines TRBV12-3 or TRBV12-4 with TRBJ1-1, with no clear D. The CDR3 loop spans 13 amino acids. The V end was cut by 1 base, the J end by 6 bases, with 9 bases between. The CDR3, as DNA: TGTGCCAGCAGTTTAGGCAGACAATCTGAAGCTTTCTTT. Translated: CASSLGRQSEAFF.

The CDR3 here is CASSPGSGYAPYEQYF. The CDR3 coding sequence is TGTGCCAGCTCACCTGGGTCCGGGTATGCCCCCTACGAGCAGTACTTC. This chain joins TRBV18 and TRBJ2-7; D remains unclear. Germline lookup yields CDR1 KGHSH and CDR2 LQKENI. The CDR3 sequence is 16 residues long. V lost 3 bases, J lost 2 bases, and 17 bases lay in between.

This clone came up a few times. The chain employs TRBV5-1 and TRBJ2-3; D is possibly TRBD1 (6 bases). The CDR3 loop spans 14 amino acids. V was clipped by 2 bases and J by 4 bases, with 11 bases between them. CDR1 and CDR2 from the germline V gene are SGHRS and YFSETQ. The CDR3 bases are TGCGCCAGCAGCTTAGCGACAGGCGCAGATACGCAGTATTTT. Protein: CASSLATGADTQYF.

This clone was counted a single time. The same CDR3 can be traced to other DNA sequences in this sample. V gene TRBV5-5 combines with J gene TRBJ1-4; D gene ambiguous. The germline gives CDR1 SGHKS, CDR2 YYEKEE (reference sequence). The CDR3 spans 14 residues. Trimming removed 1 base from V and 4 bases from J, with 8 bases in between. The CDR3 nucleotides are TGTGCCAGCAGCTTGAGCCACCGTAATGAAAAACTGTTTTTT. Its protein is CASSLSHRNEKLFF.

Only one count was recorded for this clone. This chain uses TRBV9 with TRBJ1-1, with D tentatively TRBD1 (5 bases). The CDR3 length is 15 residues. CDR1 is SGDLS and CDR2 is YYNGEE in the germline V gene. Trimming removed 4 bases from V and 4 bases from J, with 17 bases in between. DNA for the CDR3: TGTGCCAGCAGCCGTGGGAATAGGGGTACCACTGAAGCTTTCTTT. The encoded protein is CASSRGNRGTTEAFF.

This clone was found once. This chain links TRBV6-5 with TRBJ1-5; D may be TRBD1 (6 bases). CDR1 is MNHEY and CDR2 is SVGAGI in the germline V gene. Trimming left V 7 bases short and J 7 bases short, with 14 bases between. The CDR3 extends over 13 amino acids. The CDR3 reads CASKAGGGQPQHF. The CDR3 nucleotides are TGTGCCAGCAAGGCGGGGGGGGGCCAGCCCCAGCATTTT.

The rearrangement uses TRBV7-9 and TRBJ2-5; tentative D call: TRBD2 (6 bases). Germline CDR1 reads SEHNR; CDR2 reads FQNEAQ (reference sequence). V lost 5 bases to trimming and J lost 5 bases, with 15 bases between them. CDR3 length: 14 residues. Here the CDR3 DNA reads TGTGCCAGCAGCCCCGGGGGAGGTCGGGAGACCCAGTACTTC. Encoded protein: CASSPGGGRETQYF.

The rearrangement uses TRBV6-5 and TRBJ2-7, with D maybe TRBD2 (5 bases). The CDR3 sequence is 13 residues long. Trimming left V 4 bases short and J 3 bases short, with 10 bases between. CDR1 and CDR2 (germline): MNHEY, SVGAGI. CDR3 sequence reads: CASSSVRGYEQYF. The CDR3 DNA is TGTGCCAGCAGTTCGGTACGGGGCTACGAGCAGTACTTC.

This chain joins TRBV7-2 and TRBJ1-2, with a weak D call TRBD1 (6 bases). Germline V gene data show CDR1 as SGHTA and CDR2 as FQGNSA. The V end lost 1 base, the J end lost 3 bases, and 12 bases lay between the germline ends. CDR3 size: 15 residues. CDR3 in amino acids: CASSLVTGSDYGYTF. In nucleotides, the CDR3 is TGTGCCAGCAGCTTAGTGACAGGATCTGACTATGGCTACACCTTC.

The chain links TRBV10-3 to TRBJ2-7, with 9 bases that match TRBD1. Losses at the gene ends were 7 bases for V and 5 bases for J; bases not matched to a gene: 15. Germline values: CDR1 ENHRY, CDR2 SYGVKD. The CDR3 length is 16 residues. The CDR3 coding sequence is TGTGCCATCACCGGAGGGGATGGGACAGGGAATAACGAGCAGTACTTC. Translating it yields CAITGGDGTGNNEQYF.

As DNA, the CDR3 is TGTGCCAGCAGCTTGGCCGGGGTTTTCTCTGGAAACACCATATATTTT. This sequence encodes CASSLAGVFSGNTIYF. J is TRBJ1-3 and V is TRBV5-4; D is uncertain. CDR1 is SGHNT and CDR2 is YYREEE in the germline V gene (reference sequence). The CDR3 length is 16 residues. The V end was cut by 0 bases, the J end by 0 bases, with 10 bases between.

Only one count was recorded for this clone. The rearrangement links TRBV6-5 to TRBJ1-1, with a possible D match to TRBD1 (5 bases). V shed 7 bases and J shed 3 bases, with 12 bases lying between them. Germline loops: CDR1 MNHEY, CDR2 SVGAGI. The CDR3 loop spans 13 amino acids. CDR3 residues: CASNLDRHTEAFF. Here the CDR3 DNA reads TGTGCCAGCAACTTAGACAGACACACTGAAGCTTTCTTT.

The chain employs TRBV2 and TRBJ1-3; 8 bases are shared with TRBD1. CDR1 is SNHLY, CDR2 FYNNEI, per germline. CDR3 length: 15 residues. The J segment lost 4 bases and the V segment lost 3 bases, leaving 5 bases of the junction unmatched. The CDR3 DNA is TGTGCCAGCAGTGACGACAGGGGCCTCGGAAACACCATATATTTT. It yields the protein CASSDDRGLGNTIYF.

This clone was seen once. This chain joins TRBV21-1 and TRBJ1-2; the table assigns TRBD1, which was not confirmed against the DNA. TRBV21-1 is described as a pseudogene. The CDR3 is made up of 12 amino acids. The DNA for the CDR3 is TGTGCCAGCACTCGACAGGGCTTGGGCTACACCTTC. Protein product: CASTRQGLGYTF.

This chain uses TRBV7-2 with TRBJ1-2; the match to TRBD1 covers 7 bases. The CDR3 has 13 amino acids. Germline V gene sequence: CDR1 SGHTA, CDR2 FQGNSA. V trimming: 2 bases; J trimming: 4 bases; junction bases outside the gene matches: 1. The CDR3 here is CASSLKGAYGYTF. DNA for the CDR3: TGTGCCAGCAGCTTAAAGGGGGCCTATGGCTACACCTTC.

This chain joins TRBV4-1 and TRBJ2-1; 8 bases are a match to TRBD2. Trimming removed 1 base from V and 3 bases from J; junction bases left unmatched: 8. The V gene's germline CDR1 is MGHRA and CDR2 YSYEKL. The CDR3 is 17 amino acids. CDR3 sequence: CASSQARGGRDYNEQFF. The CDR3 nucleotides read TGCGCCAGCAGCCAAGCCCGGGGGGGGCGCGACTACAATGAGCAGTTCTTC.

The chain links TRBV27 to TRBJ2-5; 11 positions agree with TRBD2. V lost 7 bases, J lost 5 bases, and 3 bases stayed unmatched. From germline, CDR1 is MNHEY and CDR2 SMNVEV (reference sequence). This CDR3 spans 13 amino acids. The DNA for the CDR3 is TGTGCCAGCAAACTAGCGGGAGAGGAGACCCAGTACTTC. This translates into CASKLAGEETQYF.

This rearrangement joins TRBV30 to TRBJ1-2; D not certain. This CDR3 contains 15 residues. Trimming stripped 1 base from V and 8 bases from J, with 20 bases between. CDR1 and CDR2 from the germline V gene are GTSNPN and SVGIG (reference sequence). CDR3 sequence reads: CAWSARWQAQMGYTF. CDR3 in DNA: TGTGCCTGGAGTGCCCGGTGGCAGGCTCAAATGGGCTACACCTTC.

The chain couples TRBV5-1 to TRBJ1-2; D unclear. The CDR3 extends over 16 amino acids. Germline assignment: CDR1 SGHRS and CDR2 YFSETQ. V was shortened by 3 bases and J by 0 bases, with 15 bases between the two germline ends. The DNA of the CDR3 is TGCGCCAGCAGCTCACCCGGGTGGAAGACTAACTATGGCTACACCTTC. Encoded protein: CASSSPGWKTNYGYTF.

This clone was seen only a few times. This rearrangement joins TRBV5-1 to TRBJ2-7; 7 positions match TRBD1. CDR1 SGHRS and CDR2 YFSETQ come from the germline V gene. The CDR3 totals 17 residues. V was pared by 2 bases and J by 2 bases, with 13 bases of the junction left unmatched. CDR3 region: CASSLKTGTAETYEQYF. DNA for the CDR3: TGCGCCAGCAGCTTAAAGACCGGGACAGCGGAGACCTACGAGCAGTACTTC.

This chain connects TRBV19 to TRBJ1-1, with a weak D call TRBD1 (5 bases). The V gene lost 1 base and the J gene lost 4 bases, with 10 bases spanning the gap. CDR1 and CDR2 (germline): LNHDA, SQIVND (reference sequence). The CDR3 spans 14 residues. The DNA for the CDR3 is TGTGCCAGTAGTATAGCTTCAGGGCCCACTGAAGCTTTCTTT. Its translation is CASSIASGPTEAFF.

The chain employs TRBV5-4 and TRBJ1-2; 11 bases are a match to TRBD1. J was trimmed by 5 bases and V by 3 bases; bases with no gene match: 3. The CDR3 is 14 amino acids. Germline V CDR1 and CDR2: SGHNT, YYREEE (reference sequence). CDR3 in DNA: TGTGCCAGCAGCTCCCGGGACAGGGGGTATGGCTACACCTTC. This sequence encodes CASSSRDRGYGYTF. Using reference TRBV5-4 and TRBJ1-2 for the parts outside the CDR3, the full variable domain is ETGVTQSPTHLIKTRGQQVTLRCSSQSGHNTVSWYQQALGQGPQFIFQYYREEENGRGNFPPRFSGLQFPNYSSELNVNALELDDSALYLCASSSRDRGYGYTFGSGTRLTVV.